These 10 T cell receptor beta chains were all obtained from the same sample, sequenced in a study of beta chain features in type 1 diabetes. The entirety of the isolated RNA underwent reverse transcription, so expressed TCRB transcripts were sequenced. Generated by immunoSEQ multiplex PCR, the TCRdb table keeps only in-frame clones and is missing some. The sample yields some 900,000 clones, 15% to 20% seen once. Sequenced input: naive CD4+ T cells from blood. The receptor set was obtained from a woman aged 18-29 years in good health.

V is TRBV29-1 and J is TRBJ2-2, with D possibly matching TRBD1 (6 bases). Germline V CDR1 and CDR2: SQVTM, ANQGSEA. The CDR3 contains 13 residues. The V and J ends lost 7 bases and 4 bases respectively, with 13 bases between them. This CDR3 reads CSAWTAPTGELFF. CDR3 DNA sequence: TGCAGCGCTTGGACAGCCCCCACCGGGGAGCTGTTTTTT.

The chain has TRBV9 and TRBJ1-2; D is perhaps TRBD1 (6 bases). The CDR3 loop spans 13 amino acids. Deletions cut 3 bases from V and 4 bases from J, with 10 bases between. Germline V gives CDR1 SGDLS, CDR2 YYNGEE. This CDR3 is CASSGRDTYGYTF. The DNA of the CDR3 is TGTGCCAGCAGCGGGCGGGACACCTATGGCTACACCTTC.

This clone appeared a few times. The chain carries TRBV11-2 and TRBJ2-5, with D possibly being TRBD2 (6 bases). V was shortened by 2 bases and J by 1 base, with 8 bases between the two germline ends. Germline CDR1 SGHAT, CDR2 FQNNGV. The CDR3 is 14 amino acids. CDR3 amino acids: CASSLLGGQETQYF. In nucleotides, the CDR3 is TGTGCCAGCAGCTTATTGGGGGGCCAAGAGACCCAGTACTTC.

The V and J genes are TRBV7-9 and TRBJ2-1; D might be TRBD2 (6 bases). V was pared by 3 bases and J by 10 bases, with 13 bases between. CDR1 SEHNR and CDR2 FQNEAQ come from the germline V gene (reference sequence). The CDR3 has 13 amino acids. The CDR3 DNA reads TGTGCCAGCAGCTTGAGACTAGACCCCGAGCAGTTCTTC. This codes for CASSLRLDPEQFF.

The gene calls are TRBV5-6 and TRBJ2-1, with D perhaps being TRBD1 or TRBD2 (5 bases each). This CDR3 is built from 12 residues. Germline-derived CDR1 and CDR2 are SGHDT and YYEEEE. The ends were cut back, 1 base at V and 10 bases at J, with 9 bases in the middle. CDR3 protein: CASSLWGKEQFF. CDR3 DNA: TGTGCCAGCAGCTTGTGGGGGAAGGAGCAGTTCTTC.

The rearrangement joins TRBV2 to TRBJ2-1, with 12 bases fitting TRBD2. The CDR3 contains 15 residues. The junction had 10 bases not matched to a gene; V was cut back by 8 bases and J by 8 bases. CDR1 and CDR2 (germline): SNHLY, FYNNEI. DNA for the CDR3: TGTGCCAGCCGGCCCCCGGGACTAGCGGGCGATGAGCAGTTCTTC. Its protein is CASRPPGLAGDEQFF.

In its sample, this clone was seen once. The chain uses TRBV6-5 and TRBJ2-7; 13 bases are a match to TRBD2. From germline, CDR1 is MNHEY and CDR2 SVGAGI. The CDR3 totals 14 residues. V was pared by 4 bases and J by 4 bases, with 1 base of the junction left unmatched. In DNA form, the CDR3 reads TGTGCCAGCAGTTCGACTAGCGGGAGGTACGAGCAGTACTTC. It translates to CASSSTSGRYEQYF.

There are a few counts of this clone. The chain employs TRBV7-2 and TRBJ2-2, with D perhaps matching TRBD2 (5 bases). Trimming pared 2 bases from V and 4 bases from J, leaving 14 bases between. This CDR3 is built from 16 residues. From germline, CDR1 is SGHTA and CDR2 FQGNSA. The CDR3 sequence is CASSLRVATTTGELFF. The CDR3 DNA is TGTGCCAGCAGCTTACGGGTAGCGACGACCACCGGGGAGCTGTTTTTT.

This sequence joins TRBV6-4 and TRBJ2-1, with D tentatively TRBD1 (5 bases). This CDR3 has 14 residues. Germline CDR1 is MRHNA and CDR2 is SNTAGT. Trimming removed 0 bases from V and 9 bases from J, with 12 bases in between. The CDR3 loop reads CASSDSQGRGEQFF. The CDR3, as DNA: TGTGCCAGCAGTGACTCCCAGGGTAGGGGTGAGCAGTTCTTC.

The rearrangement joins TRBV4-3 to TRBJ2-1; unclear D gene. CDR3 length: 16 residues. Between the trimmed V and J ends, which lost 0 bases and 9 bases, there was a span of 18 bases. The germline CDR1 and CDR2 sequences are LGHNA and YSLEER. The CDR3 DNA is TGCGCCAGCAGCCAAGATATCCGCCACAACGGCGGTGAGCAGTTCTTC. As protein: CASSQDIRHNGGEQFF.